This TCR beta chain was identified in a study of vaccination effects on CD4 cells after COVID-19. Libraries were prepared by immunoSEQ multiplex PCR; TCRdb keeps only in-frame clonotypes and omits some of them. The sample includes about 51,000 clones, approximately 74% of them seen just once. Germline lookup yields CDR1 GTSNPN and CDR2 SVGIG (reference sequence). The length of the CDR3 is 14 residues. The ends were cut back, 0 bases at V and 0 bases at J, with 6 bases in the middle. Cultured cells yielded isolated CD4+ T cells after around 10 days. Worth noting for this clone: Its specificity is not known.

J is TRBJ1-5 and V is TRBV30; perhaps TRBD1 as D (5 bases). The source was CD4+ T cells from PBMCs cultured without peptide, collected before COVID-19 vaccination. The sequence came from a human donor who had a prior SARS-CoV-2 infection. The CDR3 reads CAWSVTASNQPQHF. In nucleotides, the CDR3 is TGTGCCTGGAGTGTGACAGCTAGCAATCAGCCCCAGCATTTT.